A single sample is the source of the 26 T cell receptor beta chains below, sequenced in a study of T-cell memory formation after mild COVID-19. MiXCR was run by TCRdb on the 5' RACE reads, yielding one entry per CDR3 protein. The table has about 250,000 distinct CDR3 sequences, approximately 15% seen once. Specimen: PBMCs or a T cell subset sorted from them (not recorded which). These receptors all come from an adult woman who had mild COVID-19 (a few samples of this study predate the infection). Cell type and time point are not known.

This clonotype was detected ten times or more. The chain's CDR3 is CASTVPGTGNYNEQFF. In nucleotides, the CDR3 is TGTGCCAGCACCGTCCCCGGGACAGGGAACTACAATGAGCAGTTCTTC. The gene calls are TRBV12-3 or TRBV12-4 and TRBJ2-1; TRBD1 agrees at 9 bases. This CDR3 spans 16 amino acids. Trimming removed 7 bases from V and 3 bases from J; junction bases left unmatched: 10.

V gene TRBV6-2 or TRBV6-3 combines with J gene TRBJ2-7; D is ambiguous. The germline CDR1 and CDR2 sequences are MNHEY and SVGEGT. V lost 2 bases to trimming and J lost 2 bases, with 1 base between them. The CDR3 totals 11 residues. The CDR3: CASSYTYEQYF. The CDR3 coding sequence is TGTGCCAGCAGTTACACCTACGAGCAGTACTTC.

The V and J genes are TRBV24-1 and TRBJ1-2; no firm D call. The CDR3 has 13 residues. The V gene's germline CDR1 is KGHDR and CDR2 SFDVKD. The germline V and J ends were trimmed by 6 bases and 6 bases, with 13 bases remaining between them. The CDR3 loop reads CATSRGVPDGYTF. CDR3 DNA: TGTGCCACCAGTCGGGGAGTACCCGATGGCTACACCTTC.

Only a few counts were recorded for this clonotype. The chain is built from TRBV5-1 and TRBJ1-1; D is perhaps TRBD1 (6 bases). Germline V CDR1 and CDR2: SGHRS, YFSETQ. Trimming stripped 5 bases from V and 11 bases from J, with 16 bases between. This CDR3 is 12 amino acids long. CDR3: CASSVQGVDAFF. DNA of the CDR3: TGCGCCAGCAGTGTACAGGGAGTTGATGCTTTCTTT.

This clonotype has a count of ten or more. The chain combines TRBV5-1 with TRBJ1-4; possible D gene TRBD1, 6 bases. The CDR3 runs 13 residues. V lost 5 bases to trimming and J lost 8 bases, with 13 bases between them. Looked up from germline, CDR1 is SGHRS and CDR2 is YFSETQ. Here the CDR3 DNA reads TGCGCCAGCAGTACCGGGGGCGGGGAAAAACTGTTTTTT. Protein: CASSTGGGEKLFF.

The gene calls are TRBV5-1 and TRBJ2-3, with 10 bases matching TRBD2. CDR1 and CDR2 (germline): SGHRS, YFSETQ. V lost 0 bases, J lost 2 bases, and 18 bases stayed unmatched. The CDR3 runs 21 residues. The CDR3 DNA reads as TGCGCCAGCAGCTTGGCGCGAGGGGGGTCTACTAGCGGGGCAAACACAGATACGCAGTATTTT. Protein: CASSLARGGSTSGANTDTQYF.

The rearrangement uses TRBV18 and TRBJ2-3; D perhaps matches TRBD2 (5 bases). V was clipped by 8 bases and J by 3 bases, with 15 bases between them. This CDR3 is 14 amino acids long. The germline CDR1 and CDR2 sequences are KGHSH and LQKENI. The CDR3: CASTTSGVTDTQYF. The CDR3, as DNA: TGTGCCAGCACAACCTCCGGGGTTACAGATACGCAGTATTTT.

This clonotype appeared many times. V gene TRBV7-3 combines with J gene TRBJ2-6; TRBD2 might be the D (5 bases). Per germline, CDR1 SGHTA and CDR2 FQGTGA. Trimming stripped 5 bases from V and 1 base from J, with 15 bases between. The CDR3 is 17 residues long. The CDR3 DNA reads TGTGCCAGCAGCCTCAAGCCACGGGATTCTGGGGCCAACGTCCTGACTTTC. Its protein product is CASSLKPRDSGANVLTF.

The rearrangement links TRBV20-1 to TRBJ2-2; D possibly corresponds to TRBD2 (6 bases). With 1 base removed from V and 7 bases from J, the gap between germline ends came to 10 bases. This CDR3 contains 13 residues. The germline V gene has CDR1 DFQATT and CDR2 SNEGSKA (reference sequence). The CDR3 DNA reads TGCAGTGCTAGAGTGGGGGAGGTCGGGGAGCTGTTTTTT. Protein product: CSARVGEVGELFF.

The chain uses TRBV6-5 and TRBJ1-2; D gene unclear. Trimming removed 1 base from V and 3 bases from J, with 18 bases in between. This CDR3 is built from 17 residues. Germline values: CDR1 MNHEY, CDR2 SVGAGI. The CDR3 nucleotides read TGTGCCAGCAGTTACTATTACGACACGAAGGCATACTATGGCTACACCTTC. It codes for CASSYYYDTKAYYGYTF.

This clonotype occurred a few times. This chain uses TRBV5-1 with TRBJ2-2, with a weak D call TRBD2 (5 bases). V was clipped by 2 bases and J by 1 base, with 9 bases between them. In germline, CDR1 is SGHRS, CDR2 YFSETQ. The CDR3 has 15 amino acids. CDR3 DNA sequence: TGCGCCAGCAGCTTAGAAGGGAGGAACACCGGGGAGCTGTTTTTT. Protein: CASSLEGRNTGELFF.

This clonotype occurred a few times. This CDR3 is CASSSRPGAETQYF. CDR3 nucleotides: TGTGCCAGCAGTTCCCGGCCGGGGGCGGAGACCCAGTACTTC. The genes are TRBV12-3 or TRBV12-4 and TRBJ2-5, with D perhaps assigned TRBD1 or TRBD2 (6 bases each). The CDR3 runs to 14 residues. V was pared by 4 bases and J by 5 bases, with 14 bases between.

Many counts were recorded for this clonotype. The J gene is TRBJ2-7, the V gene TRBV30; weak D call: TRBD2 (5 bases). Germline V gene data show CDR1 as GTSNPN and CDR2 as SVGIG (reference sequence). The CDR3 sequence is 15 residues long. The V and J ends lost 0 bases and 0 bases respectively, with 12 bases between them. CDR3 nucleotide sequence: TGTGCCTGGAGTGTGAGGACTCATAGCTCCTACGAGCAGTACTTC. Translation gives CAWSVRTHSSYEQYF.

The gene calls are TRBV19 and TRBJ2-1; 7 bases are shared with TRBD2. The junction had 0 bases not matched to a gene; V was cut back by 1 base and J by 0 bases. CDR3 size: 15 residues. CDR1 LNHDA and CDR2 SQIVND come from the germline V gene (reference sequence). The DNA of the CDR3 is TGTGCCAGTAGTATAGCTAGCGGCTCCTACAATGAGCAGTTCTTC. It encodes CASSIASGSYNEQFF.

The chain couples TRBV7-6 to TRBJ2-5; maybe TRBD2 (6 bases). V dropped 5 bases and J dropped 7 bases, with 14 bases sitting between them. Germline V gives CDR1 SGHVS, CDR2 FNYEAQ. The CDR3 runs to 13 residues. CDR3 sequence (DNA): TGTGCCAGCAGCCGCGGAGGGCCCGGGACCCAGTACTTC. Translating gives CASSRGGPGTQYF.

The chain combines TRBV15 with TRBJ2-2, with a possible D match to TRBD2 (6 bases). Germline assignment: CDR1 LNHNV and CDR2 YYDKDF (reference sequence). Deletions cut 0 bases from V and 1 base from J, with 12 bases between. The CDR3 is 17 residues long. In DNA, the CDR3 is TGTGCCACCAGCAGAGATGGAGGGCGGATGAACACCGGGGAGCTGTTTTTT. It encodes CATSRDGGRMNTGELFF.

The CDR3 protein is CASRPGHSPYEQYF. In DNA, the CDR3 is TGTGCCAGCAGACCAGGACACTCCCCCTACGAGCAGTACTTC. The V and J genes are TRBV12-3 or TRBV12-4 and TRBJ2-7; maybe TRBD1 (5 bases). The CDR3 spans 14 residues. Deletions cut 6 bases from V and 2 bases from J, with 14 bases between.

This clonotype has a handful of counts. The rearrangement links TRBV20-1 to TRBJ2-7, with TRBD1 identical over 12 bases. V gave up 1 base and J gave up 5 bases; unmatched junction bases: 3. This CDR3 has 14 residues. Germline values: CDR1 DFQATT, CDR2 SNEGSKA (reference sequence). The CDR3 sequence is CSARVGTGGDEQYF. CDR3 nucleotides: TGCAGTGCTAGAGTTGGGACAGGGGGCGACGAGCAGTACTTC.

The chain links TRBV29-1 to TRBJ1-2; no clear D. From germline, CDR1 is SQVTM and CDR2 ANQGSEA. This CDR3 has 12 amino acids. V was shortened by 5 bases and J by 0 bases, with 7 bases between the two germline ends. The CDR3 DNA reads TGCAGCGTTATTTCTACTAACTATGGCTACACCTTC. This gives the protein CSVISTNYGYTF.

This chain uses TRBV7-2 with TRBJ2-1, with D uncertain. Germline values: CDR1 SGHTA, CDR2 FQGNSA. The CDR3 totals 14 residues. Trimming took 3 bases from V and 3 from J, leaving 9 bases between them. CDR3 region: CASSFGGIYNEQFF. The CDR3 DNA reads TGTGCCAGCAGCTTCGGCGGAATCTACAATGAGCAGTTCTTC.

This clonotype was picked up a small number of times. The chain employs TRBV5-1 and TRBJ2-3; TRBD1 matches 8 bases. CDR3 length equals 15 residues. Germline V CDR1 and CDR2: SGHRS, YFSETQ. Trimming removed 2 bases from V and 1 base from J; junction bases left unmatched: 3. The CDR3 DNA reads TGCGCCAGCAGCTTATCGGGACAGGGCACAGATACGCAGTATTTT. It specifies CASSLSGQGTDTQYF.

V and J are TRBV4-1 and TRBJ2-6; 8 bases align to TRBD1. V lost 1 base and J lost 0; bases outside the gene matches: 5. The CDR3 covers 18 residues. Germline-derived CDR1 and CDR2 are MGHRA and YSYEKL. This CDR3 reads CASSQGQGPTSGANVLTF. The CDR3 DNA reads TGCGCCAGCAGCCAAGGACAGGGGCCTACCTCTGGGGCCAACGTCCTGACTTTC.

Points on this clonotype: Its ends do not fully match the called genes, so a read error is possible. This chain uses TRBV3-1 with TRBJ2-2, with D hard to call. There are 16 residues in the CDR3. CDR1 LGHDT and CDR2 YNNKEL come from the germline V gene (reference sequence). The CDR3: CASSPPAGMNAGELFF. DNA for the CDR3: TGTGCCAGCAGCCCGCCGGCCGGAATGAACGCCGGGGAGCTGTTTTTT. Using reference TRBV3-1 and TRBJ2-2 for the parts outside the CDR3, the full variable domain is DTAVSQTPKYLVTQMGNDKSIKCEQNLGHDTMYWYKQDSKKFLKIMFSYNNKELIINETVPNRFSPKSPDKAHLNLHINSLELGDSAVYFCASSPPAGMNAGELFFGEGSRLTVL.

The rearrangement links TRBV7-9 to TRBJ2-7, with TRBD1 identical over 8 bases. Germline V lookup: CDR1 SEHNR, CDR2 FQNEAQ (reference sequence). V shed 5 bases, J shed 3 bases, and the junction held 9 bases outside the gene matches. The CDR3 has 15 amino acids. In nucleotides, the CDR3 is TGTGCCAGCAGCCGGCAAGACAGGGGAGGCTACGAGCAGTACTTC. Residues: CASSRQDRGGYEQYF.

This clonotype was seen a handful of times. The chain employs TRBV2 and TRBJ1-2; the D is unclear. V lost 4 bases and J 0 bases, leaving 9 bases between the germline ends. Germline lookup yields CDR1 SNHLY and CDR2 FYNNEI. CDR3 length equals 14 residues. The CDR3 DNA reads as TGTGCCAGCAGTGGGACGCTCCCTAACTATGGCTACACCTTC. It codes for CASSGTLPNYGYTF.

This chain links TRBV5-6 with TRBJ1-3, with 7 positions matching TRBD1. This CDR3 has 17 amino acids. V shed 6 bases and J 0 bases; nucleotides not matched to a gene: 12. Germline CDR1 and CDR2: SGHDT and YYEEEE. The CDR3 protein is CASTTGTEHYSGNTIYF. CDR3 sequence (DNA): TGTGCCAGCACTACTGGGACAGAACATTACTCTGGAAACACCATATATTTT.